This T cell receptor (beta chain) comes out of a study of blood T cell repertoires in COVID-19. Study context: Sample material is recorded as cDNA or gDNA derived from T cells, B-cell-depleted T cells, or PBMCs.

Original methodology: Reference gene primer amplification in the assay estimated nucleated cell counts. The table came from immunoSEQ multiplex PCR; TCRdb's copy has only in-frame clones and leaves some out. V, J and clone size were drawn from that table, and D and trimming were deduced from the DNA. Counted here are 200,000 to 300,000 clones, about 89% occurring once; the ten biggest clones make up approximately 2.6%. Trimming at V came to 5 bases and at J to 9 bases, leaving 5 bases not matched to a gene. CDR3 length: 13 residues. Germline CDR1 reads SNHLY; CDR2 reads FYNNEI. The cohort comprised adults aged 18 to 89 years residing in approximately 25 US areas.

The chain uses TRBV2 and TRBJ2-1; 9 bases line up with TRBD2. The specimen sequenced was PBMCs or T cells enriched from blood (not recorded which). This receptor was taken from a woman aged 18-30 years who had recovered from COVID-19. The CDR3 protein is CASSRGRGREQFF. CDR3 DNA: TGTGCCAGCAGTCGCGGGAGGGGTCGTGAGCAGTTCTTC.